This T cell receptor (beta chain) was identified in a study of CD8 T cells in Susac syndrome. With random hexamers, about 0.5 to 1 ug RNA was reverse transcribed. From the immunoSEQ multiplex PCR reads, TCRdb called clonotypes with MiXCR, one entry per CDR3 protein. The sample consists of tens of thousands of distinct CDR3 sequences, 93% of them appearing once. The germline V gene encodes CDR1 SGHDN and CDR2 FVKESK. The V segment lost 4 bases and the J segment 7 bases; nucleotides outside the gene matches: 9. The CDR3 is made up of 15 amino acids. Specimen: CD4+ T cells from PBMCs. The chain combines TRBV14 with TRBJ1-2; 10 nucleotides line up with TRBD1. The source of this sequence is a human donor with Susac syndrome. This CDR3 reads CASSPWDRGRSGYTF. The CDR3 DNA follows: TGTGCCAGCAGCCCGTGGGACAGGGGTAGAAGTGGCTACACCTTC.